Here is one T cell receptor (beta chain) with its context. Authors' processing steps: Researchers report that nucleated cell counts were estimated from reference gene primer amplification. The data were produced by immunoSEQ multiplex PCR, yet TCRdb's version contains in-frame clones alone and is incomplete. V and J calls and clone size are those listed in that table; D and trimming were worked out from the DNA. Of about 300,000 clones listed, roughly 90% were seen once; the top ten hold 1.8%. CDR1 and CDR2 (germline): MNHEY, SVGAGI. The CDR3 is made up of 14 amino acids. Trimming cost V 7 bases and J 2 bases, with 14 bases left between them. The data originate from a study of blood T cell repertoires in COVID-19. At the level of the study: Whether acute or convalescent, the COVID-19 samples came from the United States, Italy and Spain.

This rearrangement joins TRBV6-5 to TRBJ1-2, with a weak D call TRBD1 (6 bases). The origin of this receptor is a woman under 40 with COVID-19, enrolled during active disease. The specimen sequenced was peripheral blood. The CDR3, as DNA: TGTGCCAGCATGAGCGGCGGGGGCAACTATGGCTACACCTTC. It codes for CASMSGGGNYGYTF.